Shown below are 11 T cell receptor beta chains from a single sample sequenced in a study of blood T cell repertoires in COVID-19. Clones were sequenced by immunoSEQ multiplex PCR, and TCRdb holds only the in-frame ones, with some missing. The data hold about 73,000 clones, with roughly four fifths observed a single time. Input material: peripheral blood. These receptors all come from a woman aged 55-75 years with acute or convalescent COVID-19.

The chain has TRBV11-2 and TRBJ2-3; D perhaps matches TRBD1 (5 bases). The CDR3 sequence is 15 residues long. Germline V gene data show CDR1 as SGHAT and CDR2 as FQNNGV. Deletions cut 3 bases from V and 0 bases from J, with 10 bases between. The CDR3 DNA follows: TGTGCCAGCAGCTTTAGTGGGGCTAGCACAGATACGCAGTATTTT. Its protein is CASSFSGASTDTQYF.

This clone was seen more than once but under ten times. This chain joins TRBV12-3 or TRBV12-4 and TRBJ1-1, with TRBD1 as a possible D gene (5 bases). There are 13 residues in the CDR3. Deletions cut 7 bases from V and 3 bases from J, with 12 bases between. The CDR3 sequence: CASTFQGYTEAFF. The CDR3 coding sequence is TGTGCCAGCACTTTTCAGGGATACACTGAAGCTTTCTTT.

The chain carries TRBV3-1 (or the pseudogene TRBV3-2) and TRBJ1-1, with 7 bases identical to TRBD1. CDR3 length equals 14 residues. V gave up 6 bases and J gave up 7 bases; unmatched junction bases: 11. CDR1 and CDR2 (germline): LGHDT, YNNKEL (reference sequence). CDR3: CASSPVEQGLEAFF. The CDR3 nucleotides read TGTGCCAGCAGTCCCGTCGAACAGGGGCTTGAAGCTTTCTTT.

The rearrangement links TRBV6-5 to TRBJ2-2; tentative D call: TRBD2 (5 bases). This CDR3 has 15 residues. From germline, CDR1 is MNHEY and CDR2 SVGAGI. Trimming stripped 5 bases from V and 6 bases from J, with 16 bases between. This CDR3 reads CASSRITSLAGELFF. DNA of the CDR3: TGTGCCAGCAGTCGTATTACTAGTCTCGCCGGGGAGCTGTTTTTT.

The chain recombines TRBV7-2 with TRBJ1-2; D might be TRBD1 (6 bases). Trimming pared 0 bases from V and 4 bases from J, leaving 15 bases between. The V gene's germline CDR1 is SGHTA and CDR2 FQGNSA. This CDR3 comprises 16 residues. CDR3 in DNA: TGTGCCAGCAGCTTAGCAGCACGCAGGGGAGTCTATGGCTACACCTTC. Translation gives CASSLAARRGVYGYTF. The variable domain in full, completed from reference TRBV7-2 and TRBJ1-2, reads GAGVSQSPSNKVTEKGKDVELRCDPISGHTALYWYRQSLGQGLEFLIYFQGNSAPDKSGLPSDRFSAERTGGSVSTLTIQRTQQEDSAVYLCASSLAARRGVYGYTFGSGTRLTVV.

This clone was observed a few times. This chain joins TRBV6-5 and TRBJ2-2; 8 bases align to TRBD2. The CDR3 runs 15 residues. CDR1 MNHEY and CDR2 SVGAGI come from the germline V gene. With V trimmed by 5 bases and J by 2 bases, 4 bases remained unmatched. The CDR3 DNA follows: TGTGCCAGCAGTCTACTAGCGGAAAACACCGGGGAGCTGTTTTTT. Translation: CASSLLAENTGELFF.

The rearrangement joins TRBV2 to TRBJ1-2; D is ambiguous. Looked up from germline, CDR1 is SNHLY and CDR2 is FYNNEI. Trimming stripped 9 bases from V and 2 bases from J, with 10 bases between. The CDR3 is 12 residues long. DNA of the CDR3: TGTGCCAGTACACAACAGAACTATGGCTACACCTTC. Translating it yields CASTQQNYGYTF.

The DNA for the CDR3 is TGTGCCAGCAGCTTAAGGAGGGGCACAGATACGCAGTATTTT. The encoded protein is CASSLRRGTDTQYF. The chain is built from TRBV7-2 and TRBJ2-3; D may be TRBD2 (6 bases). Trimming took off 2 bases at V and 1 base at J, with 7 bases between the two ends. The CDR3 spans 14 residues. Germline lookup yields CDR1 SGHTA and CDR2 FQGNSA.

V and J are TRBV7-2 and TRBJ1-1, with D possibly TRBD1 on 5 matching bases. The germline V gene has CDR1 SGHTA and CDR2 FQGNSA. V was trimmed by 0 bases and J by 3 bases, leaving 11 bases between them. The CDR3 has 15 amino acids. DNA of the CDR3: TGTGCCAGCAGCTTAGCCAGGGCCCTGTACACTGAAGCTTTCTTT. This sequence encodes CASSLARALYTEAFF.

This chain links TRBV5-6 with TRBJ1-1; 8 bases agree with TRBD1. The J segment lost 2 bases and the V segment lost 4 bases, leaving 4 bases of the junction unmatched. Germline V CDR1 and CDR2: SGHDT, YYEEEE. The CDR3 is 14 residues long. CDR3 amino acids: CASSRGQVNTEAFF. In nucleotides, the CDR3 is TGTGCCAGCAGCCGGGGACAGGTCAACACTGAAGCTTTCTTT.

The rearrangement links TRBV15 to TRBJ1-4, with 8 positions matching TRBD1. Germline V lookup: CDR1 LNHNV, CDR2 YYDKDF (reference sequence). V lost 3 bases and J lost 7; bases outside the gene matches: 7. CDR3 length equals 15 residues. Here the CDR3 reads CATSRATGTGEKLFF. CDR3 nucleotide sequence: TGTGCCACCAGCAGGGCGACAGGGACAGGTGAAAAACTGTTTTTT.